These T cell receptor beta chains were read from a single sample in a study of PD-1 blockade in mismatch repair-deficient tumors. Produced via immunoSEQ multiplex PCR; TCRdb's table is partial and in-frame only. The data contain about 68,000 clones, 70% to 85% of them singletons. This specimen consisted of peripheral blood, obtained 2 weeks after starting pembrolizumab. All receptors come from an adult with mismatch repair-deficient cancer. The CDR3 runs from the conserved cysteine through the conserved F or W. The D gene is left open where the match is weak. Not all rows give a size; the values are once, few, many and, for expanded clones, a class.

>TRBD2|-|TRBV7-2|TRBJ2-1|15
CASSESASGSLGQFF
TGTGCCAGCAGCGAGTCGGCTAGCGGGAGCCTAGGGCAGTTCTTC
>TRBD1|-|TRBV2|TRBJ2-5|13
CATTTGGGETQYF
TGTGCCACCACAACAGGGGGCGGGGAGACCCAGTACTTC
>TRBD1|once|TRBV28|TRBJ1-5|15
CASTSPGQGNQPQHF
TGTGCCTCCACCTCCCCGGGACAGGGAAATCAGCCCCAGCATTTT
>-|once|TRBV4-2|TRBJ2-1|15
CASSLISGPGNEQFF
TGTGCCAGCAGCCTAATAAGCGGGCCAGGGAATGAGCAGTTCTTC
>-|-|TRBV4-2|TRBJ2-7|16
CASSQDAGADGYEQYF
TGTGCCAGCAGCCAAGATGCGGGCGCCGATGGCTACGAGCAGTACTTC
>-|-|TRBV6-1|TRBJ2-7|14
CASRGAGATYEQYF
TGTGCCAGCAGGGGGGCGGGAGCTACGTACGAGCAGTACTTC
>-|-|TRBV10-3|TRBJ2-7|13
CANAARGPYEQYF
TGTGCCAACGCTGCGAGGGGCCCCTACGAGCAGTACTTC
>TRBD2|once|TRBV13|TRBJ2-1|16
CASSPGTSGPYNEQFF
TGTGCCAGCAGCCCCGGGACTAGCGGGCCCTACAATGAGCAGTTCTTC
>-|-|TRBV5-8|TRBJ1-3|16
CASSYETGMNGNTIYF
TGTGCCAGCAGTTATGAAACAGGGATGAACGGAAACACCATATATTTT
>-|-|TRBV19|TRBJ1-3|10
CASKKNTIYF
TGTGCCAGTAAGAAAAACACCATATATTTT
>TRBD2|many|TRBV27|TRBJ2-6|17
CASSGAGANSGANVLTF
TGTGCCAGCAGTGGAGCGGGGGCAAACTCTGGGGCCAACGTCCTGACTTTC
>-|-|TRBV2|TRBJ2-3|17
CASSPVGTQGSTDTQYF
TGTGCCAGCAGTCCGGTTGGGACTCAGGGGAGCACAGATACGCAGTATTTT
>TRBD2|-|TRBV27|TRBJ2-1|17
CASSSPSGAYSGNEQFF
TGTGCCAGCAGTTCCCCATCCGGGGCCTATAGCGGGAATGAGCAGTTCTTC
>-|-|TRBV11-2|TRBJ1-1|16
CASSYRPGGENTEAFF
TGTGCCAGCAGCTACCGGCCGGGTGGGGAGAACACTGAAGCTTTCTTT
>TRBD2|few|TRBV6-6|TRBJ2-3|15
CASSYGLAGTDTQYF
TGTGCCAGCAGTTACGGTCTAGCGGGCACAGATACGCAGTATTTT
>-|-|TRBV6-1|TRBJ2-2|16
CASSELSQGGHGELFF
TGTGCCAGCAGTGAACTCTCTCAGGGGGGTCACGGGGAGCTGTTTTTT
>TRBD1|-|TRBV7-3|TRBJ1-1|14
CASSVQGGNTEAFF
TGTGCCAGCAGCGTACAGGGGGGGAACACTGAAGCTTTCTTT
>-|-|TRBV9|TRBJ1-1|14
CASSVGAVSTEAFF
TGTGCCAGCAGCGTAGGGGCGGTGAGCACTGAAGCTTTCTTT
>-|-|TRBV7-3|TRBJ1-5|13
CASSLYYGQPQHF
TGTGCCAGCAGCTTATACTACGGACAGCCCCAGCATTTT